The 25 T cell receptor beta chains below come from one sample, sequenced in a study of CD8 T cells in ankylosing spondylitis. TCRdb ran MiXCR on the 5' RACE reads and lists one entry per CDR3 protein. The sample has 200,000 to 300,000 distinct CDR3 sequences; about 9.1% are singletons. The sample was blood, either unsorted or a sorted T cell fraction (not recorded which). The receptors were sampled from a male donor with ankylosing spondylitis or in good health (not recorded which).

In its sample, this clonotype was seen a few times. The chain recombines TRBV7-9 with TRBJ1-1, with 12 bases matching TRBD1. Germline trimming cut 5 bases from V and 3 bases from J; bases unmatched to any gene: 10. CDR3 size: 17 residues. Germline loops: CDR1 SEHNR, CDR2 FQNEAQ (reference sequence). The CDR3 sequence: CASSDKGTGGADTEAFF. Here the CDR3 DNA reads TGTGCCAGCAGCGATAAAGGGACAGGGGGCGCCGACACTGAAGCTTTCTTT.

This clonotype came up many times. This rearrangement joins TRBV20-1 to TRBJ2-7, with 9 nucleotides matching TRBD1. The V gene end was trimmed by 5 bases and the J gene end by 3 bases; junction bases not matched to a gene: 8. The length of the CDR3 is 14 residues. CDR1 and CDR2 (germline): DFQATT, SNEGSKA (reference sequence). The CDR3, as DNA: TGCAGTGCTGAGACGCCGGGACAGGGCTACGAGCAGTACTTC. The encoded protein is CSAETPGQGYEQYF.

This clonotype was found a few times. This could be a read error, since a much larger clone is one nucleotide away. This chain joins TRBV4-2 and TRBJ2-2; possibly TRBD2 for D (5 bases). This CDR3 is built from 14 residues. Germline V gene data show CDR1 as LGHNA and CDR2 as YNFKEQ. The CDR3 region is CAISPWEPTGELFF. The CDR3 DNA is TGTGCCATCAGCCCCTGGGAGCCCACCGGGGAGCTGTTTTTT.

Concerning this clonotype: This sequence may be a read error, since a much larger clone differs from it by one base. The rearrangement joins TRBV7-2 to TRBJ2-2; D uncertain. The CDR3 totals 14 residues. With 5 bases removed from V and 1 base from J, the gap between germline ends came to 8 bases. CDR1 and CDR2 from the germline V gene are SGHTA and FQGNSA. This CDR3 is CASSHRVNTGELFF. The CDR3, as DNA: TGTGCCAGCAGCCACCGAGTGAACACCGGGGAGCTGTTTTTT. Full variable domain (rest looked up from reference TRBV7-2 and TRBJ2-2): GAGVSQSPSNKVTEKGKDVELRCDPISGHTALYWYRQSLGQGLEFLIYFQGNSAPDKSGLPSDRFSAERTGGSVSTLTIQRTQQEDSAVYLCASSHRVNTGELFFGEGSRLTVL.

This clonotype was seen at least ten times. V gene TRBV5-1 combines with J gene TRBJ2-2, with TRBD2 identical over 11 bases. This CDR3 has 17 residues. J was trimmed by 4 bases and V by 5 bases; bases with no gene match: 10. Germline CDR1 reads SGHRS; CDR2 reads YFSETQ. The CDR3 sequence: CASRLNSGRAGTGELFF. The CDR3 DNA reads as TGCGCCAGCAGGTTGAATAGCGGGAGGGCCGGCACCGGGGAGCTGTTTTTT.

This rearrangement joins TRBV7-9 to TRBJ2-7; D call uncertain. Between the trimmed V and J ends, which lost 5 bases and 5 bases, there was a span of 10 bases. The CDR3 covers 12 residues. Per germline, CDR1 SEHNR and CDR2 FQNEAQ (reference sequence). The CDR3 DNA reads TGTGCCAGCAGCCCAGTCACGCACGAGCAGTACTTC. It is translated as CASSPVTHEQYF.

This clonotype was counted ten times or more. The chain is built from TRBV7-3 and TRBJ2-1, with a weak D call TRBD1 (6 bases). This CDR3 has 16 residues. CDR1 and CDR2 (germline): SGHTA, FQGTGA. The ends were cut back, 0 bases at V and 0 bases at J, with 9 bases in the middle. The CDR3 region is CASSLTSQGSYNEQFF. Here the CDR3 DNA reads TGTGCCAGCAGCTTAACGTCACAGGGCTCCTACAATGAGCAGTTCTTC.

This clonotype was seen ten or more times. Here the CDR3 reads CASSEAGRNNQPQHF. The CDR3 DNA reads TGTGCCAGCAGTGAAGCGGGCAGAAACAATCAGCCCCAGCATTTT. V is TRBV6-1 and J is TRBJ1-5; D unclear. CDR3 length: 15 amino acids. In germline, CDR1 is MNHNS, CDR2 SASEGT. Trimming shortened V by 0 bases and J by 3 bases, and 9 bases separated the two germline ends.

This clonotype was recorded a few times. This chain links TRBV2 with TRBJ2-2; 7 bases map to TRBD1. Trimming removed 5 bases from V and 6 bases from J; junction bases left unmatched: 6. The CDR3 totals 14 residues. Looked up from germline, CDR1 is SNHLY and CDR2 is FYNNEI. This CDR3 reads CASSFGTEAGELFF. The CDR3 DNA is TGTGCCAGCAGTTTCGGGACAGAGGCCGGGGAGCTGTTTTTT.

This clonotype was seen at least ten times. This rearrangement joins TRBV6-5 to TRBJ2-7; D tentatively reads TRBD1 or TRBD2 (6 bases each). Per germline, CDR1 MNHEY and CDR2 SVGAGI. The CDR3 sequence is 16 residues long. Deletions cut 0 bases from V and 1 base from J, with 13 bases between. In DNA, the CDR3 is TGTGCCAGCAGTTACTCGGAGGGGGAGCGATCCTACGAGCAGTACTTC. Its protein is CASSYSEGERSYEQYF.

The chain employs TRBV9 and TRBJ2-7; TRBD1 aligns across 7 bases. J lost 3 bases, V lost 2 bases, and 5 bases had no gene match. CDR3 length equals 14 residues. CDR1 and CDR2 (germline): SGDLS, YYNGEE. Here the CDR3 reads CASSVAGGGYEQYF. The CDR3 coding sequence is TGTGCCAGCAGCGTCGCAGGGGGTGGCTACGAGCAGTACTTC.

Many counts were recorded for this clonotype. Written as DNA, the CDR3 is TGTGCCATCAGTGAAGGCAGGGCGGACACCGGGGAGCTGTTTTTT. It translates to CAISEGRADTGELFF. V and J are TRBV10-3 and TRBJ2-2; D might be TRBD1 (5 bases). Trimming took 3 bases from V and 3 from J, leaving 11 bases between them. The CDR3 runs to 15 residues. The germline V gene encodes CDR1 ENHRY and CDR2 SYGVKD.

The rearrangement links TRBV5-6 to TRBJ2-7; tentatively, D is TRBD1 (5 bases). V lost 4 bases and J lost 7, with 12 bases in between. Germline V gene data show CDR1 as SGHDT and CDR2 as YYEEEE. The CDR3 has 12 amino acids. The CDR3 nucleotides are TGTGCCAGCAGCCCGGACATGCGGGAGCAGTACTTC. Translating gives CASSPDMREQYF.

This clonotype was seen at least ten times. J is TRBJ2-1 and V is TRBV3-1, with 10 bases identical to TRBD2. In germline, CDR1 is LGHDT, CDR2 YNNKEL (reference sequence). J lost 6 bases, V lost 1 base, and 12 bases had no gene match. The length of the CDR3 is 18 residues. In DNA, the CDR3 is TGTGCCAGCAGCCAAGTGGGGGGACTAGCGACCACTGGCAATGAGCAGTTCTTC. Encoded protein: CASSQVGGLATTGNEQFF.

At least ten counts were recorded for this clonotype. The chain recombines TRBV11-3 with TRBJ2-7; D gene ambiguous. The CDR3 is 14 amino acids. CDR1 is SGHNT, CDR2 YENEEA, per germline. Trimming stripped 3 bases from V and 0 bases from J, with 9 bases between. The CDR3 loop reads CASSFGRSSYEQYF. The CDR3 DNA is TGTGCCAGCAGCTTCGGCCGAAGCTCCTACGAGCAGTACTTC. The full variable domain, its missing parts supplied by reference TRBV11-3 and TRBJ2-7, is EAGVVQSPRYKIIEKKQPVAFWCNPISGHNTLYWYLQNLGQGPELLIRYENEEAVDDSQLPKDRFSAERLKGVDSTLKIQPAELGDSAVYLCASSFGRSSYEQYFGPGTRLTVT.

The CDR3 DNA follows: TGCAGTGCGGGGGACATTTTTGGGCCCCAGCATTTT. Protein sequence: CSAGDIFGPQHF. The rearrangement uses TRBV20-1 and TRBJ1-5; a possible D gene is TRBD1 (6 bases). The CDR3 spans 12 residues. Deletions cut 6 bases from V and 9 bases from J, with 15 bases between. Germline CDR1 and CDR2: DFQATT and SNEGSKA (reference sequence).

This clonotype was recorded many times. This chain uses TRBV5-6 with TRBJ1-1; maybe TRBD1 (5 bases). Germline CDR1 and CDR2: SGHDT and YYEEEE. The CDR3 is 11 amino acids. Trimming stripped 3 bases from V and 7 bases from J, with 7 bases between. The DNA for the CDR3 is TGTGCCAGCAGCTGGGGGGGTGAAGCTTTCTTT. Translating it yields CASSWGGEAFF.

The chain is built from TRBV20-1 and TRBJ2-3; the match to TRBD1 covers 9 bases. Trimming at V came to 5 bases and at J to 1 base, leaving 7 bases not matched to a gene. Germline lookup yields CDR1 DFQATT and CDR2 SNEGSKA (reference sequence). The CDR3 runs to 15 residues. The CDR3, as DNA: TGCAGTGCTCATCGACAGGGGGGAGGCACAGATACGCAGTATTTT. Its protein product is CSAHRQGGGTDTQYF.

This clonotype was found many times. The chain links TRBV6-1 to TRBJ2-1; the match to TRBD1 covers 9 bases. Per germline, CDR1 MNHNS and CDR2 SASEGT. The CDR3 sequence is 14 residues long. Unmatched junction bases numbered 10, after V lost 8 bases and J lost 8 bases. This CDR3 is CASLKGQGTDEQFF. CDR3 nucleotides: TGTGCCAGCCTAAAAGGACAGGGGACCGATGAGCAGTTCTTC.

This clonotype appeared many times. This sequence joins TRBV6-5 and TRBJ1-2; D is perhaps TRBD1 (5 bases). The ends were cut back, 2 bases at V and 6 bases at J, with 19 bases in the middle. Per the germline V gene, CDR1 is MNHEY and CDR2 is SVGAGI. CDR3 length: 16 amino acids. In nucleotides, the CDR3 is TGTGCCAGCAGTTACGTGGGAGGCGCCGGGGGTGATGGCTACACCTTC. Its translation is CASSYVGGAGGDGYTF.

This clonotype came up many times. The J gene is TRBJ2-7, the V gene TRBV11-2; 12 nucleotides match TRBD1. J lost 7 bases, V lost 2 bases, and 9 bases had no gene match. CDR1 and CDR2 (germline): SGHAT, FQNNGV. This CDR3 has 16 residues. In DNA form, the CDR3 reads TGTGCCAGCAGCTTAAGGTGGGACAGGGGGCCAGAAGAGCAGTACTTC. Translated, it gives CASSLRWDRGPEEQYF.

In its sample, this clonotype was seen many times. The chain links TRBV20-1 to TRBJ1-1; 7 bases are a match to TRBD1. Germline loops: CDR1 DFQATT, CDR2 SNEGSKA (reference sequence). This CDR3 comprises 14 residues. The V gene end was trimmed by 0 bases and the J gene end by 1 base; junction bases not matched to a gene: 2. This chain's CDR3 is CSARDPGGNTEAFF. The CDR3, as DNA: TGCAGTGCTAGAGACCCAGGGGGGAACACTGAAGCTTTCTTT.

The table lists this clonotype with many counts. The chain carries TRBV7-2 and TRBJ2-1; possible D gene TRBD2, 6 bases. CDR1 SGHTA and CDR2 FQGNSA come from the germline V gene. The V gene lost 0 bases and the J gene lost 3 bases, with 12 bases spanning the gap. The CDR3 spans 16 residues. The DNA of the CDR3 is TGTGCCAGCAGCTTAGCGGGCGGAGGGGTCTACAATGAGCAGTTCTTC. Protein: CASSLAGGGVYNEQFF.

Ten or more counts support this clonotype. V gene TRBV2 combines with J gene TRBJ2-3; D gene ambiguous. V was shortened by 5 bases and J by 0 bases, with 15 bases between the two germline ends. The CDR3 totals 16 residues. Germline V gene data show CDR1 as SNHLY and CDR2 as FYNNEI. The CDR3 sequence: CASSQERTASTDTQYF. As DNA, the CDR3 is TGTGCCAGCAGTCAGGAGAGGACGGCTAGCACAGATACGCAGTATTTT.

There are many counts of this clonotype. This chain joins TRBV7-9 and TRBJ2-3, with D perhaps matching TRBD2 (6 bases). V shed 0 bases and J shed 2 bases, with 15 bases lying between them. This CDR3 has 17 amino acids. CDR1 is SEHNR, CDR2 FQNEAQ, per germline (reference sequence). The CDR3 is CASSLARAGPNTDTQYF. In DNA form, the CDR3 reads TGTGCCAGCAGCTTAGCGCGGGCGGGACCGAACACAGATACGCAGTATTTT.